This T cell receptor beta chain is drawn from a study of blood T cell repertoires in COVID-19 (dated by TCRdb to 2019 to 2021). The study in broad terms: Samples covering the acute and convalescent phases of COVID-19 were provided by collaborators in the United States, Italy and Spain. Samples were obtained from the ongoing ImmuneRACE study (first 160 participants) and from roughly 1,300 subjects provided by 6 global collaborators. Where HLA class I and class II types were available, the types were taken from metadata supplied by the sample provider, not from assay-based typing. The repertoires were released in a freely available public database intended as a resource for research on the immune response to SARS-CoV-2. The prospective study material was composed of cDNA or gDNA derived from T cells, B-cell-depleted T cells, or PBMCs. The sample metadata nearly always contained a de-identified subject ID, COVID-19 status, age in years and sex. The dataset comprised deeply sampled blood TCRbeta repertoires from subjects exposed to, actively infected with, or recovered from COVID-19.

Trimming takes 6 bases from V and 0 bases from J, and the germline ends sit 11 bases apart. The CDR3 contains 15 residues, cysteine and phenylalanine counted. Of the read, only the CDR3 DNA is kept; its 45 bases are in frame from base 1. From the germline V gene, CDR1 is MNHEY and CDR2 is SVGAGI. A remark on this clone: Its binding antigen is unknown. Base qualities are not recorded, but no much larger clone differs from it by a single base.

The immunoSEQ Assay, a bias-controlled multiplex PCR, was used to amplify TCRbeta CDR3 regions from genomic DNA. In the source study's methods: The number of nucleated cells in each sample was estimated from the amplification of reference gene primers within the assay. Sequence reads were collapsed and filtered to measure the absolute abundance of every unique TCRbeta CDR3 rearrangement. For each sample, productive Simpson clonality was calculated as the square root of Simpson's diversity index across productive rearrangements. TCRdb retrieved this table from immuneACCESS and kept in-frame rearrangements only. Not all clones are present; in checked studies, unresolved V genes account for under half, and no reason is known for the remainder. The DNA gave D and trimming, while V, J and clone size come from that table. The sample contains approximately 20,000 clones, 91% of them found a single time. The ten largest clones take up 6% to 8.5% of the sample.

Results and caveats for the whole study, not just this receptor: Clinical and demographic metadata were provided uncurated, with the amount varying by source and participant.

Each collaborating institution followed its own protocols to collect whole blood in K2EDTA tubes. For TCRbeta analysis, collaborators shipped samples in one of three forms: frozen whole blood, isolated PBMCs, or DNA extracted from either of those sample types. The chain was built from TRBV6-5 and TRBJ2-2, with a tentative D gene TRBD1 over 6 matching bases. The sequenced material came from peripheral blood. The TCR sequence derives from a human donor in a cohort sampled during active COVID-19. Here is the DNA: TGTGCCAGCAGGGATAGACAGGCGAACACCGGGGAGCTGTTTTTT. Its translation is CASRDRQANTGELFF.